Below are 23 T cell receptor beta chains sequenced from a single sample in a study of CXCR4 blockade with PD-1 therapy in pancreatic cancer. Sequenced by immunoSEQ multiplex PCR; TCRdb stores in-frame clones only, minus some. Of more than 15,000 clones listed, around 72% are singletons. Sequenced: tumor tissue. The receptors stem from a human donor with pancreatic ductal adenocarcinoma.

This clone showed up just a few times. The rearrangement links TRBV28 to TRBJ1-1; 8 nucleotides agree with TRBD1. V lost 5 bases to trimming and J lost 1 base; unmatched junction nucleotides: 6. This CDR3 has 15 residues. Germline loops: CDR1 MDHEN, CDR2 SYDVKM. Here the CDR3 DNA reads TGTGCCAGCAGTAGGGGGACAGGAACGAACACTGAAGCTTTCTTT. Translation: CASSRGTGTNTEAFF.

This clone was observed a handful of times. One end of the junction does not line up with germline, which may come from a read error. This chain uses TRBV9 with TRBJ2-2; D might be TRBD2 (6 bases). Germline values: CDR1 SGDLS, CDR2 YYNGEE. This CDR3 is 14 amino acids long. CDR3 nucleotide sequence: TGTGCCAGCAGGGTAGCGGCGAACACCGGGGAGCTGTTTTTT. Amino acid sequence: CASRVAANTGELFF.

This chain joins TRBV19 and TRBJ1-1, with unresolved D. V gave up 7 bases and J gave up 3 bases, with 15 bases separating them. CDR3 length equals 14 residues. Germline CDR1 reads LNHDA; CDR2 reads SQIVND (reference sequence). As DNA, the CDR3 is TGTGCCAGTAAATCCCCCGAGTTGGACACTGAAGCTTTCTTT. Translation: CASKSPELDTEAFF.

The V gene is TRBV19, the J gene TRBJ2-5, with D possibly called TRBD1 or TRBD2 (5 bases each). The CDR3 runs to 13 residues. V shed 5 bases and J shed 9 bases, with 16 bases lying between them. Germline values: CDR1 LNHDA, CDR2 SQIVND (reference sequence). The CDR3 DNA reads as TGTGCCAGTAGTCCGGGGACGTTCGGGGCCCAGTACTTC. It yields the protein CASSPGTFGAQYF.

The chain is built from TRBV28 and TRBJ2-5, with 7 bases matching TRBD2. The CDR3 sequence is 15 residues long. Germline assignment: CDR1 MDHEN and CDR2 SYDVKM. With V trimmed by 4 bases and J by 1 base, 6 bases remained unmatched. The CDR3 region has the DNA TGTGCCAGCAGTTCCGAGCGGGACCCCCAAGAGACCCAGTACTTC. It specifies CASSSERDPQETQYF.

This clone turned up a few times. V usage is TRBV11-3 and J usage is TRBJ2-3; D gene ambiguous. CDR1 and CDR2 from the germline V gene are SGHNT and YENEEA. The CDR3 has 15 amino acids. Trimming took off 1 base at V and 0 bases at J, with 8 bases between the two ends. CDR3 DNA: TGTGCCAGCAGCTTAGGTCCATACAGCACAGATACGCAGTATTTT. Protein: CASSLGPYSTDTQYF.

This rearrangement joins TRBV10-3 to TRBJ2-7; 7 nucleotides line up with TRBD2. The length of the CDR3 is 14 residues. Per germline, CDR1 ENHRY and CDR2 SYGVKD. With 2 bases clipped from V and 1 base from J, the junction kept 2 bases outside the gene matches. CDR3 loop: CAISETSASYEQYF. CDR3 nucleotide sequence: TGTGCCATCAGTGAGACTAGCGCTTCCTACGAGCAGTACTTC.

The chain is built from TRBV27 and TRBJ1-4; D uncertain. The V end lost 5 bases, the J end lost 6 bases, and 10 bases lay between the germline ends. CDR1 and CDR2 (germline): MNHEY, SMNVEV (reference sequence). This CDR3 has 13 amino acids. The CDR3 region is CASSTMPDEKLFF. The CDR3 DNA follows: TGTGCCAGCAGTACTATGCCTGATGAAAAACTGTTTTTT.

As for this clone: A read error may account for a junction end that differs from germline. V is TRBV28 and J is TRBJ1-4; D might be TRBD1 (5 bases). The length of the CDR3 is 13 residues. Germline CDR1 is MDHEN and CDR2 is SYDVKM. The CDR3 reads CASILRAGGKLFF. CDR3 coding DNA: TGTGCCAGCATTTTACGGGCCGGGGGAAAACTGTTTTTT.

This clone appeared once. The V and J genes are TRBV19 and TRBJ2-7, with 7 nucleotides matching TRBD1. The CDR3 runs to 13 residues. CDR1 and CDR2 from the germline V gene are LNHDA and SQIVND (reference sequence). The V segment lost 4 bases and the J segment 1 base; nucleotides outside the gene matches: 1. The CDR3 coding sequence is TGTGCCAGTAGTAAGGACAGGTCCTACGAGCAGTACTTC. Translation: CASSKDRSYEQYF. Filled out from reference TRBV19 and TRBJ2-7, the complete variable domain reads DGGITQSPKYLFRKEGQNVTLSCEQNLNHDAMYWYRQDPGQGLRLIYYSQIVNDFQKGDIAEGYSVSREKKESFPLTVTSAQKNPTAFYLCASSKDRSYEQYFGPGTRLTVT.

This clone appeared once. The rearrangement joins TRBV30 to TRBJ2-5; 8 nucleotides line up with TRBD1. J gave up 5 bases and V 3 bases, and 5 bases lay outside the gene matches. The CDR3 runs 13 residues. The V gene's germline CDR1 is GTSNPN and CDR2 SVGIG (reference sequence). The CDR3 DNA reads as TGTGCCTGGAGCCGACAGGGGCGGGAGACCCAGTACTTC. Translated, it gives CAWSRQGRETQYF.

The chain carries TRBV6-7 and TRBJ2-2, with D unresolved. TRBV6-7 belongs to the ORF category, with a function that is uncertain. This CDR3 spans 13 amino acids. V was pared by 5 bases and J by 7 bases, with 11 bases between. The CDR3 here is CASSGYMDGELFF. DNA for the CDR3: TGTGCCAGCAGTGGCTACATGGACGGGGAGCTGTTTTTT.

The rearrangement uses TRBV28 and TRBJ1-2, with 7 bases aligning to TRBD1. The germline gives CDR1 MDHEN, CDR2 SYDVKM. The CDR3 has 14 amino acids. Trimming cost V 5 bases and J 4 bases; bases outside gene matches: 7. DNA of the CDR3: TGTGCCAGCAGTATGAACAGGGGCCCCTATGGCTACACCTTC. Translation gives CASSMNRGPYGYTF.

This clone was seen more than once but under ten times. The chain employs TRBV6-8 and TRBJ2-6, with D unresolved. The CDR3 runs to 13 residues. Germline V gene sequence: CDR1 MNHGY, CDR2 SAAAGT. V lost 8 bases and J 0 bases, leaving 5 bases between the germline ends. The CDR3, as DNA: TGTGCCAGCGAAAGCTCTGGGGCCAACGTCCTGACTTTC. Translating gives CASESSGANVLTF.

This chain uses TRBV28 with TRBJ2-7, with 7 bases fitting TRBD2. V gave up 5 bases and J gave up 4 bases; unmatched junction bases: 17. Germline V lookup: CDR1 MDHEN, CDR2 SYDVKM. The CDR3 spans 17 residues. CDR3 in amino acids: CASSRQPHLREGYEQYF. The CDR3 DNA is TGTGCCAGCAGTCGACAACCCCACTTAAGGGAGGGTTACGAGCAGTACTTC.

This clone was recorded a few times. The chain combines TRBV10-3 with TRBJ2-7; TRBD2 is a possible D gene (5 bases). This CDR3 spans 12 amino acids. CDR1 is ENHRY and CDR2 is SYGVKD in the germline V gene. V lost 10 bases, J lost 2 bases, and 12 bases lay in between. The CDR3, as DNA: TGTGCCAGCTCCTCTAGCCCCTACGAGCAGTACTTC. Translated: CASSSSPYEQYF.

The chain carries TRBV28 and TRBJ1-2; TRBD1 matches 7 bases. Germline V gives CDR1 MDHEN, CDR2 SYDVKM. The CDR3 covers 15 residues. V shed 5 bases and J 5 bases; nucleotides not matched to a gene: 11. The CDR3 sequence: CASSLGQVTSYGYTF. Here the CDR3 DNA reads TGTGCCAGCAGTCTCGGACAGGTTACCTCTTATGGCTACACCTTC.

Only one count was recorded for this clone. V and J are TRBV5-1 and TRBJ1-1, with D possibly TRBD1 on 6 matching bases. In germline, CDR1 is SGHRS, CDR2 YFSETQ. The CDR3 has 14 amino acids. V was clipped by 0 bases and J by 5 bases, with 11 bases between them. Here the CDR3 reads CASSLAGAGTEAFF. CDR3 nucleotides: TGCGCCAGCAGCTTGGCAGGGGCCGGGACTGAAGCTTTCTTT.

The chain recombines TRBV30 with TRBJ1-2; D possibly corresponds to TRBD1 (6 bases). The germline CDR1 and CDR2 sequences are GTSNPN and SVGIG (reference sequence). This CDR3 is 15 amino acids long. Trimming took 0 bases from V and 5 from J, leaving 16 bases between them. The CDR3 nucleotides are TGTGCCTGGAGTGTAGGGGGGCAGGGGACGTATGGCTACACCTTC. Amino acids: CAWSVGGQGTYGYTF.

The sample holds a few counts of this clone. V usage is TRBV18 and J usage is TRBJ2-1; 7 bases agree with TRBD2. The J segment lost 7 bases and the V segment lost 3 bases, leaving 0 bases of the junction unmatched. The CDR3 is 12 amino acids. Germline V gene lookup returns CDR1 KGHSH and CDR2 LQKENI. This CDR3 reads CASSPGGNEQFF. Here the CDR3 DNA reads TGTGCCAGCTCACCGGGGGGGAATGAGCAGTTCTTC. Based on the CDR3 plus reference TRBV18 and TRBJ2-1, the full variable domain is NAGVMQNPRHLVRRRGQEARLRCSPMKGHSHVYWYRQLPEEGLKFMVYLQKENIIDESGMPKERFSAEFPKEGPSILRIQQVVRGDSAAYFCASSPGGNEQFFGPGTRLTVL.

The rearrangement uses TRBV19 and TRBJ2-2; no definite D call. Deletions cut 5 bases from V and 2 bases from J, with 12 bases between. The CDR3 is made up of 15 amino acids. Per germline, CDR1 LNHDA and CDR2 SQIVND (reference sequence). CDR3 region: CASSPRPANTGELFF. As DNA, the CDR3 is TGTGCCAGTAGTCCCCGCCCGGCCAACACCGGGGAGCTGTTTTTT.

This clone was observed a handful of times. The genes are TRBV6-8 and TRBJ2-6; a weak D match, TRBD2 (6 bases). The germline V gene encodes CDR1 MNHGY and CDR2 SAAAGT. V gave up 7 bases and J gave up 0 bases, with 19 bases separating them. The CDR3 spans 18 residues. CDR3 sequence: CASKGRDWGVSGANVLTF. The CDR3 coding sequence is TGTGCCAGCAAGGGGCGGGACTGGGGGGTCTCTGGGGCCAACGTCCTGACTTTC.

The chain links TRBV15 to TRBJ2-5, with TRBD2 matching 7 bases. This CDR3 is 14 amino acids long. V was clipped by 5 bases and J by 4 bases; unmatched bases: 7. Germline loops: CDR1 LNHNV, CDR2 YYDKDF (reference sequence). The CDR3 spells CATSERGLGETQYF. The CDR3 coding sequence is TGTGCCACCAGCGAGCGGGGCCTTGGAGAGACCCAGTACTTC.